These 21 T cell receptor beta chains came from one sample sequenced in a study of response to subunit inactivated influenza vaccine. One entry per CDR3 protein, called by TCRdb with MiXCR from the RT-PCR reads. In the table there are 290,000 or so distinct CDR3 sequences, around 22% of which are singletons. This material consisted of PBMCs from blood, taken approximately 20 months after vaccination. These receptors all come from a man aged 45-69 years who received an inactivated influenza vaccine.

This clonotype was recorded once. CDR3 in amino acids: CASNLGSGGQETQYF. CDR3 DNA: TGTGCCAGCAACTTAGGGTCAGGGGGCCAAGAGACCCAGTACTTC. The chain employs TRBV25-1 and TRBJ2-5; the match to TRBD1 covers 7 bases. V was clipped by 7 bases and J by 1 base; unmatched bases: 9. The germline gives CDR1 MGHDK, CDR2 SYGVNS. The CDR3 totals 15 residues.

This clonotype was observed many times. Relative to the germline gene, one junction end is altered; a read error may explain this. The J gene is TRBJ1-4, the V gene TRBV20-1; D uncertain. The germline V gene has CDR1 DFQATT and CDR2 SNEGSKA (reference sequence). CDR3 length: 12 residues. The CDR3 reads CIPNPTTEKLFF. The CDR3 DNA reads as TGCATCCCGAACCCAACTACTGAAAAACTGTTTTTT.

This chain uses TRBV9 with TRBJ2-3; D not resolved. This CDR3 is built from 14 residues. V dropped 3 bases and J dropped 6 bases, with 14 bases sitting between them. CDR1 is SGDLS and CDR2 is YYNGEE in the germline V gene. The CDR3 region is CASSEPARIDTQYF. DNA for the CDR3: TGTGCCAGCAGCGAACCCGCGAGGATTGATACGCAGTATTTT.

This clonotype was observed a handful of times. This chain connects TRBV11-2 to TRBJ2-7, with 9 bases matching TRBD2. The germline CDR1 and CDR2 sequences are SGHAT and FQNNGV. V was pared by 5 bases and J by 4 bases, with 18 bases of the junction left unmatched. The CDR3 runs 18 residues. The CDR3, as DNA: TGTGCCAGCAGCAGACTAGCGGCCAGGGGCCATACTCCTTACGAGCAGTACTTC. Protein sequence: CASSRLAARGHTPYEQYF.

This clonotype has a handful of counts. The chain is built from TRBV19 and TRBJ1-1; D is uncertain. CDR3 length: 13 amino acids. Germline CDR1 and CDR2: LNHDA and SQIVND (reference sequence). Trimming took off 4 bases at V and 5 bases at J, with 11 bases between the two ends. CDR3 DNA sequence: TGTGCCAGTAGTAAGGGTGGAGGGACTGAAGCTTTCTTT. Its protein product is CASSKGGGTEAFF.

This clonotype was seen repeatedly, ten times or more. The J gene is TRBJ1-1, the V gene TRBV3-1, with D perhaps TRBD1 (5 bases). The germline V gene encodes CDR1 LGHDT and CDR2 YNNKEL (reference sequence). V was clipped by 2 bases and J by 7 bases, with 11 bases between them. CDR3 length equals 13 residues. CDR3: CASSQQPDSEAFF. In nucleotides, the CDR3 is TGTGCCAGCAGCCAACAACCAGACAGTGAAGCTTTCTTT.

Here the CDR3 DNA reads TGTGCCAGCATCTCGAAAAGGACAGGTGACGAGCAGTACTTC. Amino acids: CASISKRTGDEQYF. V and J are TRBV6-2 or TRBV6-3 and TRBJ2-7; 7 nucleotides align to TRBD1. V lost 7 bases and J lost 5; bases outside the gene matches: 11. Germline V gene data show CDR1 as MNHEY and CDR2 as SVGEGT. This CDR3 has 14 amino acids.

This clonotype was seen many times. This sequence joins TRBV3-1 and TRBJ2-2; tentative D call: TRBD2 (6 bases). The CDR3 runs 13 residues. Trimming pared 1 base from V and 7 bases from J, leaving 7 bases between. In germline, CDR1 is LGHDT, CDR2 YNNKEL (reference sequence). The CDR3 reads CASSQGGVGELFF. As DNA, the CDR3 is TGTGCCAGCAGCCAAGGGGGGGTCGGGGAGCTGTTTTTT.

V usage is TRBV6-5 and J usage is TRBJ2-1, with 7 bases aligning to TRBD2. The CDR3 spans 16 residues. V was clipped by 4 bases and J by 3 bases; unmatched bases: 9. The germline CDR1 and CDR2 sequences are MNHEY and SVGAGI. The CDR3 region has the DNA TGTGCCAGCAGTTCCCCCGGGGGGAGACACTACAATGAGCAGTTCTTC. Its translation is CASSSPGGRHYNEQFF.

Written as DNA, the CDR3 is TGTGCCAGCAGCTTGAAGGACAGGGGATTCAGTCAGCCCCAGCATTTT. It translates to CASSLKDRGFSQPQHF. V usage is TRBV5-6 and J usage is TRBJ1-5; 9 bases fit TRBD1. This CDR3 is 16 amino acids long. With V trimmed by 1 base and J by 6 bases, 8 bases remained unmatched. Germline-derived CDR1 and CDR2 are SGHDT and YYEEEE.

This chain connects TRBV10-3 to TRBJ2-5, with a tentative D call TRBD1 (6 bases). Trimming pared 5 bases from V and 1 base from J, leaving 8 bases between. The germline V gene encodes CDR1 ENHRY and CDR2 SYGVKD. This CDR3 is built from 13 residues. The CDR3 nucleotides read TGTGCCATCAGTACAGGGTCCCAAGAGACCCAGTACTTC. The encoded protein is CAISTGSQETQYF.

The chain recombines TRBV27 with TRBJ1-1; 8 nucleotides line up with TRBD1. Germline lookup yields CDR1 MNHEY and CDR2 SMNVEV (reference sequence). V gave up 3 bases and J gave up 5 bases; unmatched junction bases: 8. The CDR3 contains 15 residues. The CDR3 DNA reads TGTGCCAGCAGTTTCGGAACAGGGGGATGGACTGAAGCTTTCTTT. Its translation: CASSFGTGGWTEAFF.

This clonotype was counted a few times. The V and J genes are TRBV18 and TRBJ1-1, with D possibly matching TRBD1 (6 bases). This CDR3 contains 17 residues. V was pared by 3 bases and J by 0 bases, with 17 bases between. CDR1 and CDR2 from the germline V gene are KGHSH and LQKENI. The CDR3 region is CASSPTTGGFMNTEAFF. The DNA for the CDR3 is TGTGCCAGCTCACCTACGACAGGAGGATTTATGAACACTGAAGCTTTCTTT.

This clonotype was seen ten or more times. J is TRBJ1-1 and V is TRBV9, with D perhaps matching TRBD1 (5 bases). The CDR3 is made up of 14 amino acids. CDR1 is SGDLS, CDR2 YYNGEE, per germline. Trimming took off 4 bases at V and 6 bases at J, with 16 bases between the two ends. The CDR3 reads CASSPRDNGAEAFF. The DNA for the CDR3 is TGTGCCAGCAGCCCCAGGGATAATGGGGCTGAAGCTTTCTTT.

This clonotype was recorded many times. The chain couples TRBV7-2 to TRBJ2-7; TRBD2 aligns across 12 bases. The ends lost 1 base at V and 5 bases at J; junction bases unmatched: 6. Germline V gives CDR1 SGHTA, CDR2 FQGNSA. This CDR3 spans 16 amino acids. The CDR3 protein is CASSLGLAGGLNEQYF. In nucleotides, the CDR3 is TGTGCCAGCAGCTTAGGTCTAGCGGGAGGGCTCAACGAGCAGTACTTC. Supplemented by reference TRBV7-2 and TRBJ2-7, the full variable domain reads GAGVSQSPSNKVTEKGKDVELRCDPISGHTALYWYRQSLGQGLEFLIYFQGNSAPDKSGLPSDRFSAERTGGSVSTLTIQRTQQEDSAVYLCASSLGLAGGLNEQYFGPGTRLTVT.

This clonotype has a handful of counts. The DNA of the CDR3 is TGCAGTGCTAGAGATTTGAAGGGTACTAATGAAAAACTGTTTTTT. Translating it yields CSARDLKGTNEKLFF. The gene calls are TRBV20-1 and TRBJ1-4; D ambiguous. Germline CDR1 DFQATT, CDR2 SNEGSKA (reference sequence). This CDR3 is built from 15 residues. The V end lost 0 bases, the J end lost 2 bases, and 10 bases lay between the germline ends.

The chain recombines TRBV4-2 with TRBJ1-2; TRBD1 is a possible D gene (6 bases). The V end was cut by 1 base, the J end by 4 bases, with 13 bases between. The germline gives CDR1 LGHNA, CDR2 YNFKEQ. The CDR3 consists of 15 residues. The CDR3 sequence is CASSQVGADFYGYTF. CDR3 nucleotides: TGTGCCAGCAGCCAAGTGGGGGCAGATTTCTATGGCTACACCTTC.

The chain employs TRBV4-2 and TRBJ2-7; 8 bases match TRBD2. The CDR3 contains 15 residues. The V segment lost 0 bases and the J segment 6 bases; nucleotides outside the gene matches: 7. Germline V CDR1 and CDR2: LGHNA, YNFKEQ. The CDR3 DNA reads TGTGCCAGCAGCCAAGATCAGGGACTAGGCGCCGAGCAGTACTTC. Translating gives CASSQDQGLGAEQYF.

The chain links TRBV27 to TRBJ2-3; 9 bases are shared with TRBD2. Germline trimming cut 4 bases from V and 4 bases from J; bases unmatched to any gene: 9. The CDR3 is 16 residues long. Germline V gene sequence: CDR1 MNHEY, CDR2 SMNVEV (reference sequence). The CDR3 here is CASSSLAGNWADTQYF. CDR3 in DNA: TGTGCCAGCAGTTCGCTAGCGGGGAATTGGGCAGATACGCAGTATTTT.

In its sample, this clonotype was seen a few times. This sequence joins TRBV7-2 and TRBJ1-1; D is ambiguous. CDR3 size: 15 residues. Trimming cost V 5 bases and J 4 bases, with 17 bases left between them. The germline gives CDR1 SGHTA, CDR2 FQGNSA. For the CDR3, the DNA is TGTGCCAGCAGCACCCTCCTCTCTCAGCGCACTGAAGCTTTCTTT. The encoded protein is CASSTLLSQRTEAFF.

This clonotype came up a few times. This chain uses TRBV6-5 with TRBJ1-1; no reliable D call. Germline V gives CDR1 MNHEY, CDR2 SVGAGI. The CDR3 has 11 residues. Trimming shortened V by 10 bases and J by 5 bases, and 11 bases separated the two germline ends. The CDR3 bases are TGTGCCACAGAGTCGGGGACTGAAGCTTTCTTT. Protein product: CATESGTEAFF.